The 5 T cell receptor beta chains in this list originate from one sample, sequenced in a study of shared clonotypes between healthy human individuals. Naive CD8 cells lacked CD45RO, underwent positive selection for CCR7 and left out terminally differentiated effector memory CD45RA+ cells. Measured with immunoSEQ multiplex PCR; TCRdb has only the in-frame clones, and not every one. The sample lists about 2.1 million clones; 85% to 95% were seen once. The sample was naive CD8+ T cells from PBMCs. Source of these receptors: a man younger than 30 in good health. Some clones in this sample may be carry-over from other donors' samples.

This rearrangement joins TRBV29-1 to TRBJ2-2; TRBD1 agrees at 9 bases. CDR1 SQVTM and CDR2 ANQGSEA come from the germline V gene. V lost 7 bases and J lost 7; bases outside the gene matches: 10. The CDR3 is 14 residues long. The CDR3, as DNA: TGCAGCGCTCCGACAGGGGGGAATAGCGGGGAGCTGTTTTTT. Amino acids: CSAPTGGNSGELFF.

This clone was recorded only once. The chain has TRBV5-5 and TRBJ2-7, with 14 nucleotides matching TRBD2. The CDR3 extends over 17 amino acids. J lost 3 bases, V lost 2 bases, and 7 bases had no gene match. The germline V gene encodes CDR1 SGHKS and CDR2 YYEKEE (reference sequence). Here the CDR3 reads CASSLRGLAGEGYEQYF. The CDR3 DNA reads as TGTGCCAGCAGCTTACGGGGACTAGCGGGAGAGGGCTACGAGCAGTACTTC.

The rearrangement links TRBV5-6 to TRBJ2-1; 9 bases fit TRBD1. The CDR3 loop spans 14 amino acids. From germline, CDR1 is SGHDT and CDR2 YYEEEE. J gave up 8 bases and V 4 bases, and 7 bases lay outside the gene matches. The CDR3 loop is CASSPRTGADEQFF. The CDR3 DNA reads TGTGCCAGCAGCCCCAGGACAGGGGCTGATGAGCAGTTCTTC. The full variable domain, rest sourced from reference TRBV5-6 and TRBJ2-1, is DAGVTQSPTHLIKTRGQQVTLRCSPKSGHDTVSWYQQALGQGPQFIFQYYEEEERQRGNFPDRFSGHQFPNYSSELNVNALLLGDSALYLCASSPRTGADEQFFGPGTRLTVL.

This clone is a singleton in its sample. Sequence at one end of the junction differs from germline and may be a read error. The J gene is TRBJ2-1, the V gene TRBV10-3; no reliable D call. This CDR3 is 15 amino acids long. From germline, CDR1 is ENHRY and CDR2 SYGVKD. CDR3 protein: CAISESVPAYNEQFF. Written as DNA, the CDR3 is TGTGCCATCAGCGAGTCGGTTCCTGCCTACAATGAGCAGTTCTTC.

The rearrangement uses TRBV2 and TRBJ2-5; TRBD2 is a possible D gene (6 bases). Trimming removed 8 bases at V and 11 bases at J, with 15 bases between. From germline, CDR1 is SNHLY and CDR2 FYNNEI. There are 11 residues in the CDR3. Here the CDR3 DNA reads TGTGCCAGCGTGACCCCGGGGGAGCAGTACTTC. Translating it yields CASVTPGEQYF.